The next 10 T cell receptor beta chains were all read from a single sample in a study of Ad26.COV2.S vaccination and SARS-CoV-2 variants. Using immunoSEQ multiplex PCR, the repertoire was profiled, and TCRdb retains in-frame clones only, with some absent. The sample lists roughly 390,000 clones, 70% to 90% occurring once. Treatment in this sample: around 19 received Ad26.COV2.S at low or high dose, single or two shots; roughly five received placebo; per-sample allocation not given. The study sampled participants on day 63 after the first vaccine or placebo injection. The sequences come from peripheral blood, collected in a trial of Ad26.COV2.S vaccine versus placebo. The source is a person aged 18 to 59 who received the Ad26.COV2.S COVID-19 vaccine or a placebo.

The rearrangement links TRBV7-9 to TRBJ2-5; perhaps TRBD1 as D (6 bases). Germline V gene lookup returns CDR1 SEHNR and CDR2 FQNEAQ (reference sequence). V lost 4 bases to trimming and J lost 4 bases, with 16 bases between them. This CDR3 is built from 15 residues. The CDR3 coding sequence is TGTGCCAGCAGCTCGAAACAGGGATTGGGAGAGACCCAGTACTTC. Translated, it gives CASSSKQGLGETQYF.

J is TRBJ1-1 and V is TRBV1; TRBD1 is taken as the D call from the table, unchecked against the DNA. TRBV1 is a documented pseudogene. The CDR3 contains 13 residues. CDR3 bases: TGCACCAGCAGCCAAACAGGGGGCGCTGAAGCTTTCTTT. Protein sequence: CTSSQTGGAEAFF.

The gene calls are TRBV5-1 and TRBJ2-5; D gene ambiguous. This CDR3 is 13 amino acids long. Looked up from germline, CDR1 is SGHRS and CDR2 is YFSETQ. Between the trimmed V and J ends, which lost 7 bases and 5 bases, there was a span of 15 bases. CDR3 residues: CASLVEPGETQYF. CDR3 nucleotide sequence: TGCGCCAGCCTGGTTGAGCCTGGGGAGACCCAGTACTTC.

This clone was found once. This chain uses TRBV27 with TRBJ2-7, with D unclear. In germline, CDR1 is MNHEY, CDR2 SMNVEV (reference sequence). With 4 bases removed from V and 4 bases from J, the gap between germline ends came to 20 bases. The CDR3 totals 16 residues. The CDR3 DNA sequence: TGTGCCAGCAGTTCCCTCTCGTCGAGGTTCTATTACGAGCAGTACTTC. It yields the protein CASSSLSSRFYYEQYF.

The CDR3 region is CASSVTVYNEQFF. The CDR3 DNA sequence: TGTGCCAGCAGTGTGACAGTATACAATGAGCAGTTCTTC. The chain joins TRBV6-4 to TRBJ2-1; maybe TRBD1 (5 bases). The CDR3 covers 13 residues. Trimming stripped 4 bases from V and 4 bases from J, with 8 bases between. Germline V gene sequence: CDR1 MRHNA, CDR2 SNTAGT.

The sample holds a few counts of this clone. The genes are TRBV5-1 and TRBJ1-1; no definite D call. V was pared by 0 bases and J by 6 bases, with 9 bases between. The CDR3 runs 13 residues. Germline values: CDR1 SGHRS, CDR2 YFSETQ. The CDR3 coding sequence is TGCGCCAGCAGCTTGGCAGGCCTCTCTGAAGCTTTCTTT. Its protein is CASSLAGLSEAFF.

The chain couples TRBV5-1 to TRBJ2-7, with 9 bases lining up with TRBD1. The CDR3 is made up of 16 amino acids. The ends lost 0 bases at V and 4 bases at J; junction bases unmatched: 8. Germline CDR1 SGHRS, CDR2 YFSETQ. This chain's CDR3 is CASSLDPGQGGYEQYF. The DNA for the CDR3 is TGCGCCAGCAGCTTGGATCCGGGACAGGGAGGGTACGAGCAGTACTTC.

This clone showed up just once. The V and J genes are TRBV18 and TRBJ1-2; perhaps TRBD1 as D (6 bases). Germline V CDR1 and CDR2: KGHSH, LQKENI. This CDR3 has 15 residues. V dropped 2 bases and J dropped 5 bases, with 15 bases sitting between them. The CDR3 coding sequence is TGTGCCAGCTCACCATCGACAGGTTTTCTATATGGCTACACCTTC. This sequence encodes CASSPSTGFLYGYTF.

The V call is TRBV12-3 or TRBV12-4, the J call TRBJ2-3; no clear D gene. Trimming pared 2 bases from V and 6 bases from J, leaving 9 bases between. This CDR3 region has 13 residues. This CDR3 is CASSLQAPDTQYF. The CDR3 coding sequence is TGTGCCAGCAGTTTACAAGCTCCCGATACGCAGTATTTT.

The chain employs TRBV5-1 and TRBJ2-2, with 7 bases matching TRBD2. Germline values: CDR1 SGHRS, CDR2 YFSETQ. The CDR3 runs to 16 residues. With 0 bases clipped from V and 4 bases from J, the junction kept 6 bases outside the gene matches. CDR3 DNA: TGCGCCAGCAGCTTGGGGGGGGGAAGTGTCACCGGGGAGCTGTTTTTT. This sequence encodes CASSLGGGSVTGELFF. Variable domain in full (rest from reference TRBV5-1 and TRBJ2-2): KAGVTQTPRYLIKTRGQQVTLSCSPISGHRSVSWYQQTPGQGLQFLFEYFSETQRNKGNFPGRFSGRQFSNSRSEMNVSTLELGDSALYLCASSLGGGSVTGELFFGEGSRLTVL.